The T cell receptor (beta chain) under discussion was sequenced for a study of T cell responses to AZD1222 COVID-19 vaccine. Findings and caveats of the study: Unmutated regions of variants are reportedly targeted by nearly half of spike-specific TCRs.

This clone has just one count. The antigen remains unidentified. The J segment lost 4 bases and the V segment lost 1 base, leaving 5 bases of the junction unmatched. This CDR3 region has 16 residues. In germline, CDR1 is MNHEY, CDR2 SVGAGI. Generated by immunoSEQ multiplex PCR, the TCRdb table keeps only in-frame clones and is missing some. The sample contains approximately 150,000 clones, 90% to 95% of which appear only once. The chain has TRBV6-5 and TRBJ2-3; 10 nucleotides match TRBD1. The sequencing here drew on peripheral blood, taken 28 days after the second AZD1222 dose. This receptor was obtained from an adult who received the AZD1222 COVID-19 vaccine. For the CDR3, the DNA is TGTGCCAGCAGTTACTTGATGGGGACAGGGGCAGATACGCAGTATTTT. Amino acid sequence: CASSYLMGTGADTQYF.